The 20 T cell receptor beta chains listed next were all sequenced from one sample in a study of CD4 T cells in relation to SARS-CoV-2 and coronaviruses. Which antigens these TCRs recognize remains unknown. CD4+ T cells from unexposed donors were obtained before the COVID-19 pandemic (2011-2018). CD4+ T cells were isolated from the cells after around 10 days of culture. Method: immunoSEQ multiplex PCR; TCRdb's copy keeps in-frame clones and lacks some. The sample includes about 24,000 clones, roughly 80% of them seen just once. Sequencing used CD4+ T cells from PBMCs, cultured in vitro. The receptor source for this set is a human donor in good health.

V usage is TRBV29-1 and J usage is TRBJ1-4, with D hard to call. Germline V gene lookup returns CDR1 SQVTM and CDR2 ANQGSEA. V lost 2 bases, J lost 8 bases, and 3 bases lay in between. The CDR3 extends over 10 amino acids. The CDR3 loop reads CSVETEKLFF. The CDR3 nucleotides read TGCAGCGTTGAAACCGAAAAACTGTTTTTT.

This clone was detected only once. The CDR3 DNA follows: TGTGCCAGCTCACTAGACAGAGACTATGGCTACACCTTC. Its protein product is CASSLDRDYGYTF. The genes are TRBV18 and TRBJ1-2, with a tentative D call TRBD1 (5 bases). Trimming took off 4 bases at V and 3 bases at J, with 9 bases between the two ends. This CDR3 region has 13 residues. Germline V gene sequence: CDR1 KGHSH, CDR2 LQKENI.

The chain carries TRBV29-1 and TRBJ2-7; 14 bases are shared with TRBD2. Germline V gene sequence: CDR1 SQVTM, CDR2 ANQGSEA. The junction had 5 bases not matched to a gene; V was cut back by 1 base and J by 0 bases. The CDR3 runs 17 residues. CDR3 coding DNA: TGCAGCGTTGAAGTAGCGACTAGCGGGAGGGTCTCCTACGAGCAGTACTTC. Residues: CSVEVATSGRVSYEQYF.

CDR3 coding DNA: TGCGCCAGCAGCGTGAAAATTAGCGGGAGCTTCACCGATACGCAGTATTTT. Encoded protein: CASSVKISGSFTDTQYF. V gene TRBV5-1 combines with J gene TRBJ2-3; 9 bases align to TRBD2. CDR1 SGHRS and CDR2 YFSETQ come from the germline V gene. Trimming cost V 4 bases and J 6 bases; bases outside gene matches: 15. This CDR3 spans 17 amino acids.

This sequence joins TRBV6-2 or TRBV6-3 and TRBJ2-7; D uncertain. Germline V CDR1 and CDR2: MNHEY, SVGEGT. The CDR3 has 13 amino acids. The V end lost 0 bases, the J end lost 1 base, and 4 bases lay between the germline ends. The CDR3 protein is CASSYSESYEQYF. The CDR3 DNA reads TGTGCCAGCAGTTACTCGGAATCCTACGAGCAGTACTTC.

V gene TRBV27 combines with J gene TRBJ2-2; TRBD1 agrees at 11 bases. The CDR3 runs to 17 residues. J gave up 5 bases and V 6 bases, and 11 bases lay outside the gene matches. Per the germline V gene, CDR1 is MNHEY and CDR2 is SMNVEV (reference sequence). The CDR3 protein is CASRSLGTGGRTGELFF. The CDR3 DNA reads TGTGCCAGCAGATCACTAGGGACAGGGGGTCGAACCGGGGAGCTGTTTTTT.

This chain's CDR3 is CASSMRVGTDTQYF. CDR3 coding DNA: TGTGCCAGTAGTATGCGGGTAGGCACAGATACGCAGTATTTT. The V and J genes are TRBV19 and TRBJ2-3; D is possibly TRBD2 (5 bases). Trimming removed 3 bases from V and 1 base from J, with 8 bases in between. CDR3 length: 14 residues. CDR1 LNHDA and CDR2 SQIVND come from the germline V gene (reference sequence).

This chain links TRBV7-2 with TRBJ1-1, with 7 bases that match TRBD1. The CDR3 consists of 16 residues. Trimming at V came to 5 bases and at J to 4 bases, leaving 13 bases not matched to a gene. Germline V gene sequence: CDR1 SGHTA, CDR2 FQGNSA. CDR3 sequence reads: CASSPRRQGWGTEAFF. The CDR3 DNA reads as TGTGCCAGCAGCCCCCGCCGACAGGGCTGGGGCACTGAAGCTTTCTTT.

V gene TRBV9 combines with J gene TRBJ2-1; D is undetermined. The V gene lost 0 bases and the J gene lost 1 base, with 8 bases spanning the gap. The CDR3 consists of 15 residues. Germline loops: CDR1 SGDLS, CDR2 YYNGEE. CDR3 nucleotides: TGTGCCAGCAGCGTAGTGACACTGTCCTACAATGAGCAGTTCTTC. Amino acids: CASSVVTLSYNEQFF.

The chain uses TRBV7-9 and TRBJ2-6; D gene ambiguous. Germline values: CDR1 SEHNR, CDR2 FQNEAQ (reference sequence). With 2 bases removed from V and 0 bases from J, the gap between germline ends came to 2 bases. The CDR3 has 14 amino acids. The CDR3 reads CASSLNSGANVLTF. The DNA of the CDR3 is TGTGCCAGCAGCTTAAACTCTGGGGCCAACGTCCTGACTTTC.

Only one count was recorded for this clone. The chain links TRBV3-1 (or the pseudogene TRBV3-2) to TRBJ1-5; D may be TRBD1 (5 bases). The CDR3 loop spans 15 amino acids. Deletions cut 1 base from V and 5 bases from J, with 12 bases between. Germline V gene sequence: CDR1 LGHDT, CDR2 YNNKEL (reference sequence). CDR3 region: CASSQGGLGHQPQHF. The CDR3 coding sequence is TGTGCCAGCAGCCAAGGGGGCCTGGGGCATCAGCCCCAGCATTTT.

CDR3 DNA sequence: TGCGCCAGCAGCTTCCAGGTCGGGAACAATGAGCAGTTCTTC. Protein: CASSFQVGNNEQFF. This sequence joins TRBV5-1 and TRBJ2-1; possibly TRBD2 for D (5 bases). CDR3 length: 14 amino acids. Germline V gives CDR1 SGHRS, CDR2 YFSETQ. Trimming shortened V by 2 bases and J by 5 bases, and 11 bases separated the two germline ends.

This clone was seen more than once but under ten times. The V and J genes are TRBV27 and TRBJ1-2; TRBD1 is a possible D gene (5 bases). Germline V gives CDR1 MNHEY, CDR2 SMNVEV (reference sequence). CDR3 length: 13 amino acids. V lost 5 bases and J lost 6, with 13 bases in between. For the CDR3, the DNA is TGTGCCAGCAGTCCGTCCGGGACGGATGGCTACACCTTC. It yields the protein CASSPSGTDGYTF.

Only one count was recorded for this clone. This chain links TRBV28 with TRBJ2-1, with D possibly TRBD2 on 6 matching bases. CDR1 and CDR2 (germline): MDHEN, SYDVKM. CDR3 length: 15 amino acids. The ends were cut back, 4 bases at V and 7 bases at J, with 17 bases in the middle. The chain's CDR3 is CASSSQRVIRNEQFF. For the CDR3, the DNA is TGTGCCAGCAGTTCTCAGCGGGTTATACGGAATGAGCAGTTCTTC. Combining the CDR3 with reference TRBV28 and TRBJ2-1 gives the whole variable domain DVKVTQSSRYLVKRTGEKVFLECVQDMDHENMFWYRQDPGLGLRLIYFSYDVKMKEKGDIPEGYSVSREKKERFSLILESASTNQTSMYLCASSSQRVIRNEQFFGPGTRLTVL.

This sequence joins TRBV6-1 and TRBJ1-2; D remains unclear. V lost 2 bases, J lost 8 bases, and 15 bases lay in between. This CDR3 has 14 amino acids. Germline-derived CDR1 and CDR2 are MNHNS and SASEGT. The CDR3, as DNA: TGTGCCAGCAGTGAACTGTTGGACGGCCGAGGCTACACCTTC. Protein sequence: CASSELLDGRGYTF.

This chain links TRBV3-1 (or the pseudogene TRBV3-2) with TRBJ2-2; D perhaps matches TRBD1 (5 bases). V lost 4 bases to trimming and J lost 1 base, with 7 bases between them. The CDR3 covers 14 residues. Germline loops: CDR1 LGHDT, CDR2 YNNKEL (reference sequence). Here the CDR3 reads CASSPDRNTGELFF. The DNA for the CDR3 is TGTGCCAGCAGCCCCGACAGGAACACCGGGGAGCTGTTTTTT.

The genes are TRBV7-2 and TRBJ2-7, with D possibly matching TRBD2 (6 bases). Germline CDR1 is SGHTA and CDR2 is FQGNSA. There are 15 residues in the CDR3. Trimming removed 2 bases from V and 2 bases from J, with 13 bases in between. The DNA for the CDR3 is TGTGCCAGCAGCTTATCTGGTAGCGGTCCCTACGAGCAGTACTTC. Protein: CASSLSGSGPYEQYF. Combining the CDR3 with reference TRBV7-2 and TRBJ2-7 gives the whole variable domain GAGVSQSPSNKVTEKGKDVELRCDPISGHTALYWYRQSLGQGLEFLIYFQGNSAPDKSGLPSDRFSAERTGGSVSTLTIQRTQQEDSAVYLCASSLSGSGPYEQYFGPGTRLTVT.

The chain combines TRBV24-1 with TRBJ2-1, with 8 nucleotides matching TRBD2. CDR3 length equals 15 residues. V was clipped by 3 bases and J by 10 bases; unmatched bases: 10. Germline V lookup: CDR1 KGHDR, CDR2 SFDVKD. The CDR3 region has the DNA TGTGCCACCAGTGATAGTGGACTAGCCCTACGCGAGCAGTTCTTC. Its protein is CATSDSGLALREQFF.

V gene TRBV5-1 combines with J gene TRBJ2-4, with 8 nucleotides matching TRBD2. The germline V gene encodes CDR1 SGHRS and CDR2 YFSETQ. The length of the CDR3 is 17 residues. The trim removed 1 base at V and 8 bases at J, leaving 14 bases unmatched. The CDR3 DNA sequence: TGCGCCAGCAGCTTGAACGAGCGGGAGATGATCAGAGACATTCAGTACTTC. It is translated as CASSLNEREMIRDIQYF. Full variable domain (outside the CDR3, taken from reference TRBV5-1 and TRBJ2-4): KAGVTQTPRYLIKTRGQQVTLSCSPISGHRSVSWYQQTPGQGLQFLFEYFSETQRNKGNFPGRFSGRQFSNSRSEMNVSTLELGDSALYLCASSLNEREMIRDIQYFGAGTRLSVL.

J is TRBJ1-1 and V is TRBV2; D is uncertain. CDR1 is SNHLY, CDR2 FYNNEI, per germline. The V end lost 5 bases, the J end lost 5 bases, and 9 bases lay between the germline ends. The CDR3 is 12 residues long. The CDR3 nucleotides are TGTGCCAGCAGTAAAGATAGTACTGAAGCTTTCTTT. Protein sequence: CASSKDSTEAFF.